One and the same sample provided the 20 T cell receptor gamma chains below, sequenced in a study of Vδ1+ human thymocytes. The study, taken as a whole, reports: In the thymus, TRG and TRD repertoires looked highly polyclonal with Gaussian CDR3 lengths.

The template was reverse-transcribed extracted RNA. The CDR3 regions were amplified by multiplex PCR from V-gene primers to a constant-region primer. TCRdb re-processed the multiplex PCR reads via CATT. The sample gives approximately 40,000 gamma-chain clones, 20% to 25% of which show up once; about 2% is in the top ten. Which antigens these TCRs recognize remains unknown. The source material was Vdelta1+ gamma-delta thymocytes from the thymus. As for subset: FACS-sorted CD3+ TCRalphabeta- TCRVdelta1+ TCRVdelta2- thymocytes. The receptor set was obtained from a girl less than two years old who had congenital heart surgery.

The chain is built from TRGV3 and TRGJ1 or TRGJ2. The ends lost 0 bases at V and 12 bases at J; junction bases unmatched: 8. Germline values: CDR1 VTNTFY, CDR2 YDVSTARD (reference sequence). CDR3 length: 12 amino acids. The CDR3 DNA is TGTGCCACCTGGGACAGGCGTCTCTGGAAACTCTTT. Its translation: CATWDRRLWKLF.

The table lists this clone with a few counts. This CDR3 is also generated by other DNA sequences in the sample. The rearrangement uses TRGV9 and TRGJP1. The germline V gene has CDR1 GITISATS and CDR2 ISYDGTV (reference sequence). CDR3 length: 15 amino acids. V shed 0 bases and J 4 bases; nucleotides not matched to a gene: 5. The CDR3 nucleotides are TGTGCCTTGTGGGAGGTGATTGGCACTGGTTGGTTCAAGATATTT. This translates into CALWEVIGTGWFKIF.

Comment on this clone: Other nucleotide sequences in the sample specify the same CDR3. The chain has TRGV3 and TRGJ1 or TRGJ2. The CDR3 has 14 residues. Germline CDR1 and CDR2: VTNTFY and YDVSTARD (reference sequence). J was trimmed by 6 bases and V by 0 bases; bases with no gene match: 8. The CDR3, as DNA: TGTGCCACCTGGGACAGGCCATGGGGTTATAAGAAACTCTTT. Protein sequence: CATWDRPWGYKKLF.

This clone has a count of ten or more. Other DNA sequences of this sample code for an identical CDR3. The chain couples TRGV3 to TRGJ1 or TRGJ2. In germline, CDR1 is VTNTFY, CDR2 YDVSTARD (reference sequence). J lost 7 bases, V lost 0 bases, and 6 bases had no gene match. There are 13 residues in the CDR3. The CDR3 coding sequence is TGTGCCACCTGGGACAGGCCGAACTATAAGAAACTCTTT. Its protein is CATWDRPNYKKLF.

Details on this clone: The same CDR3 also results from other DNA sequences found in this sample. This chain uses TRGV8 with TRGJ1 or TRGJ2. Germline CDR1 reads VENAVY; CDR2 reads YDSYNSRV. V trimming: 2 bases; J trimming: 11 bases; junction bases outside the gene matches: 3. CDR3 length: 10 residues. DNA of the CDR3: TGTGCCACCTGGGATACGGAGAAACTCTTT. Translation gives CATWDTEKLF.

This clone was detected a few times. The chain employs TRGV4 and TRGJ1 or TRGJ2. Germline trimming cut 5 bases from V and 0 bases from J; bases unmatched to any gene: 7. CDR1 and CDR2 (germline): EGSTGY, YDSYTSSV. The CDR3 runs 14 residues. CDR3 DNA: TGTGCCACCTGGGCGACGATGAATTATTATAAGAAACTCTTT. Translation: CATWATMNYYKKLF.

This clone was recorded a few times. The chain is built from TRGV4 and TRGJ1 or TRGJ2. V shed 3 bases, J shed 5 bases, and the junction held 10 bases outside the gene matches. This CDR3 is built from 14 residues. Germline V gives CDR1 EGSTGY, CDR2 YDSYTSSV. CDR3 in DNA: TGTGCCACCTGGGATCTAGCAGAGGATTATAAGAAACTCTTT. This sequence encodes CATWDLAEDYKKLF.

The rearrangement links TRGV2 to TRGJ1 or TRGJ2. The CDR3 totals 13 residues. The germline gives CDR1 EGSNGY, CDR2 YDSYNSKV. V dropped 4 bases and J dropped 6; count of bases not matched to a gene: 9. This CDR3 is CATWEYRGYKKLF. For the CDR3, the DNA is TGTGCCACCTGGGAGTATAGGGGTTATAAGAAACTCTTT.

About this clone: The same CDR3 can be traced to other DNA sequences in this sample. The chain carries TRGV3 and TRGJ1 or TRGJ2. V lost 2 bases, J lost 7 bases, and 5 bases stayed unmatched. The CDR3 is 12 residues long. Germline V gene lookup returns CDR1 VTNTFY and CDR2 YDVSTARD (reference sequence). CDR3 in DNA: TGTGCCACCTGGGACACGTCGTATAAGAAACTCTTT. Translation: CATWDTSYKKLF.

The chain employs TRGV3 and TRGJ1 or TRGJ2. The junction had 14 bases not matched to a gene; V was cut back by 0 bases and J by 9 bases. In germline, CDR1 is VTNTFY, CDR2 YDVSTARD (reference sequence). This CDR3 is built from 15 residues. CDR3 bases: TGTGCCACCTGGGACAGGCTGAAATCTCCCGCTAAGAAACTCTTT. The encoded protein is CATWDRLKSPAKKLF.

This rearrangement joins TRGV2 to TRGJP2. The trim removed 4 bases at V and 1 base at J, leaving 6 bases unmatched. Per the germline V gene, CDR1 is EGSNGY and CDR2 is YDSYNSKV. The CDR3 is made up of 15 amino acids. CDR3 nucleotide sequence: TGTGCCACCTGGGAGGGGTTTAGTAGTGATTGGATCAAGACGTTT. Amino acids: CATWEGFSSDWIKTF.

The chain uses TRGV2 and TRGJ1 or TRGJ2. CDR1 and CDR2 (germline): EGSNGY, YDSYNSKV. V lost 0 bases to trimming and J lost 13 bases; unmatched junction nucleotides: 9. The length of the CDR3 is 12 residues. The CDR3 loop reads CATWDGHSIKLF. CDR3 coding DNA: TGTGCCACCTGGGACGGGCACTCCATTAAACTCTTT.

About this clone itself: This may be a read error: a much more frequent sequence differs by one nucleotide. The chain links TRGV3 to TRGJ1 or TRGJ2. The V gene end was trimmed by 4 bases and the J gene end by 9 bases; junction bases not matched to a gene: 3. The CDR3 totals 10 residues. Germline CDR1 reads VTNTFY; CDR2 reads YDVSTARD (reference sequence). For the CDR3, the DNA is TGTGCCACCTGGGATCTTAAGAAACTCTTT. It specifies CATWDLKKLF.

Details on this clone: This CDR3 is also generated by other DNA sequences in the sample. The rearrangement uses TRGV2 and TRGJ1 or TRGJ2. Germline CDR1 reads EGSNGY; CDR2 reads YDSYNSKV. The CDR3 length is 13 residues. The ends lost 1 base at V and 4 bases at J; junction bases unmatched: 4. The CDR3 bases are TGTGCCACCTGGGACGGTGACTATTATAAGAAACTCTTT. This sequence encodes CATWDGDYYKKLF.

This clone has more than one count but fewer than ten. V gene TRGV3 combines with J gene TRGJ1 or TRGJ2. The CDR3 is 16 amino acids. Germline CDR1 is VTNTFY and CDR2 is YDVSTARD (reference sequence). The trim removed 0 bases at V and 5 bases at J, leaving 13 bases unmatched. This CDR3 is CATWDRQNGENYKKLF. The CDR3 region has the DNA TGTGCCACCTGGGACAGGCAGAACGGTGAGAATTATAAGAAACTCTTT.

This sequence joins TRGV9 and TRGJP2. With V trimmed by 0 bases and J by 3 bases, 7 bases remained unmatched. The CDR3 has 16 amino acids. Germline CDR1 is GITISATS and CDR2 is ISYDGTV (reference sequence). CDR3 coding DNA: TGTGCCTTGTGGGAGGTGCAAAGGGGTAGTGATTGGATCAAGACGTTT. Protein product: CALWEVQRGSDWIKTF.

J is TRGJ1 or TRGJ2 and V is TRGV9. Germline values: CDR1 GITISATS, CDR2 ISYDGTV (reference sequence). The CDR3 covers 12 residues. Trimming took 2 bases from V and 8 from J; bases not matched to a gene: 6. CDR3 amino acids: CALWEGVNKKLF. For the CDR3, the DNA is TGTGCCTTGTGGGAGGGGGTTAATAAGAAACTCTTT.

In its sample, this clone was seen a few times. The chain links TRGV8 to TRGJ1 or TRGJ2. The junction had 10 bases not matched to a gene; V was cut back by 3 bases and J by 5 bases. The CDR3 extends over 14 amino acids. Germline V gene lookup returns CDR1 VENAVY and CDR2 YDSYNSRV. CDR3 loop: CATWDERCHYKKLF. The DNA for the CDR3 is TGTGCCACCTGGGATGAGCGGTGCCATTATAAGAAACTCTTT.

On this clone: This could be a read error, since a much larger clone is one nucleotide away. This chain connects TRGV4 to TRGJ1 or TRGJ2. The germline V gene encodes CDR1 EGSTGY and CDR2 YDSYTSSV. This CDR3 has 14 residues. V was pared by 0 bases and J by 4 bases, with 6 bases of the junction left unmatched. The CDR3 coding sequence is TGTGCCACCTGGGATGGGCCGAAGTATTATAAGAAACTCTTT. Its protein product is CATWDGPKYYKKLF.

This clone occurred a few times. This chain joins TRGV2 and TRGJ1 or TRGJ2. After removal of 0 bases from V and 4 bases from J, the junction contained 9 bases not matched to a gene. The CDR3 extends over 15 amino acids. In germline, CDR1 is EGSNGY, CDR2 YDSYNSKV. The CDR3 protein is CATWDGPNGYYKKLF. The CDR3 bases are TGTGCCACCTGGGACGGGCCAAACGGGTATTATAAGAAACTCTTT.